This entry lists 8 T cell receptor beta chains sequenced from one sample in a study of CD8 T cells in Susac syndrome. Random hexamers served to reverse transcribe roughly 0.5 to 1 ug RNA. TCRdb recomputed calls from the immunoSEQ multiplex PCR reads with MiXCR, one row per CDR3 protein. The data hold 95,000 to 150,000 distinct CDR3 sequences, with 95% to 96% observed a single time. The specimen was CD4+ T cells from PBMCs. These TCRs come from a human donor with Susac syndrome.

V usage is TRBV6-2 or TRBV6-3 and J usage is TRBJ1-5; D unclear. Trimming shortened V by 8 bases and J by 5 bases, and 13 bases separated the two germline ends. The CDR3 runs 13 residues. Germline values: CDR1 MNHEY, CDR2 SVGEGT. The CDR3 DNA reads as TGTGCCAGCCGGGAGGACCCTCATCAGCCCCAGCATTTT. This gives the protein CASREDPHQPQHF.

This sequence joins TRBV28 and TRBJ2-3; D unclear. CDR1 is MDHEN, CDR2 SYDVKM, per germline. Trimming removed 8 bases from V and 2 bases from J, with 5 bases in between. CDR3 length: 11 amino acids. The chain's CDR3 is CASEDTDTQYF. CDR3 bases: TGTGCCAGCGAAGACACAGATACGCAGTATTTT.

The chain is built from TRBV9 and TRBJ1-4; D might be TRBD1 (5 bases). Between the trimmed V and J ends, which lost 2 bases and 6 bases, there was a span of 17 bases. Germline V CDR1 and CDR2: SGDLS, YYNGEE. CDR3 length: 16 amino acids. CDR3 protein: CASSVDVGLGDEKLFF. In DNA form, the CDR3 reads TGTGCCAGCAGCGTGGACGTAGGGCTAGGGGATGAAAAACTGTTTTTT.

J is TRBJ2-5 and V is TRBV29-1; the match to TRBD2 covers 9 bases. This CDR3 has 15 residues. V lost 1 base, J lost 4 bases, and 7 bases stayed unmatched. Looked up from germline, CDR1 is SQVTM and CDR2 is ANQGSEA. The CDR3 coding sequence is TGCAGCGTTGAAGGGTCTGCGGGAGGGGGAGAGACCCAGTACTTC. This sequence encodes CSVEGSAGGGETQYF.

The gene calls are TRBV7-9 and TRBJ1-1; TRBD1 matches 8 bases. Germline loops: CDR1 SEHNR, CDR2 FQNEAQ (reference sequence). This CDR3 has 14 residues. Trimming removed 1 base from V and 11 bases from J; junction bases left unmatched: 9. CDR3 loop: CASSLGGSDRAAFF. The CDR3 nucleotides read TGTGCCAGCAGCTTAGGGGGGTCGGACAGGGCCGCTTTCTTT.

This chain joins TRBV7-2 and TRBJ1-1, with D unresolved. Germline V lookup: CDR1 SGHTA, CDR2 FQGNSA. There are 15 residues in the CDR3. Trimming took off 5 bases at V and 2 bases at J, with 15 bases between the two ends. The CDR3 loop is CASSPTASYNTEAFF. Written as DNA, the CDR3 is TGTGCCAGCAGCCCCACGGCGTCCTACAACACTGAAGCTTTCTTT.

The V call is TRBV12-5, the J call TRBJ2-3; no firm D call. V was pared by 7 bases and J by 2 bases, with 7 bases between. The CDR3 extends over 12 amino acids. Germline CDR1 is LGHNT and CDR2 is FRNRAP. The CDR3 DNA is TGTGCTAGTGTTAGGACCACAGATACGCAGTATTTT. Its protein product is CASVRTTDTQYF.

The chain has TRBV14 and TRBJ2-5; 12 bases fit TRBD2. V was pared by 3 bases and J by 5 bases, with 10 bases of the junction left unmatched. CDR1 and CDR2 (germline): SGHDN, FVKESK. The CDR3 spans 17 residues. Here the CDR3 reads CASSQRRLAGEGETQYF. CDR3 DNA: TGTGCCAGCAGCCAGAGGAGACTAGCGGGAGAGGGGGAGACCCAGTACTTC.